Included here is one TCR beta chain sequence, with context. The CDR3 length is 15 residues. Trimming cost V 4 bases and J 1 base; bases outside gene matches: 4. The germline CDR1 and CDR2 sequences are SGHDN and FVKESK. The sample comes from a study of blood T cell repertoires in COVID-19. The wider study: Both acute and convalescent COVID-19 samples were obtained from the United States, Italy and Spain. The cDNA or gDNA used as material had been derived from T cells, B-cell-depleted T cells, or PBMCs.

In the authors' methods: Reference gene primers were amplified, and this amplification served to estimate nucleated cell counts. Using immunoSEQ multiplex PCR, the repertoire was profiled, and TCRdb retains in-frame clones only, with some absent. V and J calls and clone size are copied from that table; D and trimming were computed from the DNA. The data show 200,000 or so clones, with more than 70% seen just once and 5% to 7.5% held by the top ten. Sequencing was done on a sample of peripheral blood. This sequence joins TRBV14 and TRBJ1-1; 9 nucleotides align to TRBD1. This receptor was obtained from a woman aged 40 to 55 who had recovered from COVID-19. The CDR3 sequence: CASSPRTGENTEAFF. The CDR3 DNA sequence: TGTGCCAGCAGCCCACGGACAGGGGAGAACACTGAAGCTTTCTTT.